Listed below are T cell receptor beta chains from one sample, sequenced in a study of CD8+ T cells in alopecia areata. Using immunoSEQ multiplex PCR, the repertoire was profiled, and TCRdb retains in-frame clones only, with some absent. The table includes 200,000 to 250,000 clones, about two thirds detected once. The input for sequencing was CD4+ T cells sorted from blood, taken at week 0. These TCRs come from a human donor with alopecia areata. The CDR3 runs from the conserved cysteine through the conserved F or W. A D gene is named only where the DNA matches it firmly. Some rows have no size entry. The others give once, few or many, or a class for an expanded clone.

>NA|TRBV5-1|16|TRBJ2-1|TRBD2
CASSPAGAGGNNEQFF
TGCGCCAGCAGCCCGGCTGGAGCGGGGGGTAACAATGAGCAGTTCTTC
>once|TRBV7-7|15|TRBJ2-5|TRBD1
CASSLGQGFGETQYF
TGTGCTAGCAGCTTAGGACAGGGGTTTGGAGAGACCCAGTACTTC
>few|TRBV6-5|16|TRBJ1-1|NA
CASSYSRVLDNTEAFF
TGTGCCAGCAGTTACTCGAGGGTCTTGGATAACACTGAAGCTTTCTTT
>NA|TRBV7-9|12|TRBJ1-2|NA
CASSLDSYGYTF
TGTGCCAGCAGCTTAGACAGCTATGGCTACACCTTC
>once|TRBV5-1|14|TRBJ2-7|TRBD2
CASSQTSGGAEQYF
TGCGCCAGCAGCCAGACTAGCGGGGGGGCCGAGCAGTACTTC
>NA|TRBV14|12|TRBJ2-1|NA
CASSPFLGEQFF
TGTGCCAGCAGCCCCTTCCTGGGAGAGCAGTTCTTC
>NA|TRBV9|13|TRBJ1-5|NA
CASSVEGGQPQHF
TGTGCCAGCAGCGTAGAAGGAGGGCAGCCCCAGCATTTT
>NA|TRBV30|13|TRBJ1-6|NA
CAWIQQGNSPLHF
TGTGCCTGGATTCAACAGGGAAATTCACCCCTCCACTTT
>NA|TRBV14|13|TRBJ2-7|NA
CASSNRQGGEQYF
TGTGCCAGCAGCAATCGACAGGGAGGCGAGCAGTACTTC
>NA|TRBV25-1|11|TRBJ1-1|NA
CASKKNTEAFF
TGTGCCAGCAAAAAGAACACTGAAGCTTTCTTT
>NA|TRBV18|13|TRBJ1-6|NA
CASSPPGRQSLHF
TGTGCCAGCTCACCACCGGGCCGACAGTCCCTCCACTTT
>few|TRBV13|17|TRBJ2-1|TRBD2
CATGGRGLAGVYNEQFF
TGTGCCACCGGAGGGAGAGGACTAGCGGGCGTCTACAATGAGCAGTTCTTC
>NA|TRBV25-1|12|TRBJ2-2|NA
CASSDDTGELFF
TGTGCCAGCAGTGACGACACCGGGGAGCTGTTTTTT
>NA|TRBV2|12|TRBJ1-2|NA
CASSAGNYGYTF
TGTGCCAGCAGTGCCGGGAACTATGGCTACACCTTC
>NA|TRBV5-1|14|TRBJ2-7|NA
CASSFVHRTYEQYF
TGCGCCAGCAGCTTCGTGCACCGAACCTACGAGCAGTACTTC
>few|TRBV6-5|12|TRBJ1-1|TRBD1
CASSKIQGMAFF
TGTGCCAGCAGTAAGATACAGGGGATGGCTTTCTTT
>NA|TRBV14|13|TRBJ2-1|TRBD1
CASSRQGAGEQFF
TGTGCCAGCAGCCGTCAGGGGGCGGGTGAGCAGTTCTTC
>NA|TRBV23-1|15|TRBJ1-2|TRBD1
CASSQSLGGFYGYTF
TGCGCCAGCAGTCAATCCCTAGGGGGCTTCTATGGCTACACCTTC
>once|TRBV5-1|13|TRBJ1-1|NA
CASSSTLNTEAFF
TGCGCCAGCAGCTCAACGCTGAACACTGAAGCTTTCTTT
>NA|TRBV15|13|TRBJ1-2|NA
CATSSGVGYGYTF
TGTGCCACCAGCAGCGGAGTGGGCTATGGCTACACCTTC
>few|TRBV9|15|TRBJ2-1|NA
CASSALPQARDEQFF
TGTGCCAGCAGCGCCCTACCCCAGGCGCGCGATGAGCAGTTCTTC
>NA|TRBV5-6|13|TRBJ2-1|NA
CASSWTPAREQFF
TGTGCCAGCAGCTGGACCCCGGCGAGAGAGCAGTTCTTC
>NA|TRBV15|15|TRBJ2-5|NA
CATSRVGANQETQYF
TGTGCCACCAGCAGAGTCGGGGCGAACCAGGAGACCCAGTACTTC
>NA|TRBV4-3|14|TRBJ2-7|TRBD1
CASSQARGLSEQYF
TGCGCCAGCAGCCAAGCTAGGGGGCTATCCGAGCAGTACTTC
>NA|TRBV6-5|15|TRBJ2-5|TRBD2
CASSYSLAGIETQYF
TGTGCCAGCAGTTACTCGCTAGCGGGGATCGAGACCCAGTACTTC
>NA|TRBV30|14|TRBJ2-1|NA
CAWRSRGFYNEQFF
TGTGCCTGGAGAAGCAGGGGATTTTACAATGAGCAGTTCTTC
>NA|TRBV4-1|18|TRBJ1-3|TRBD1
CASSQGNQGARIGNTIYF
TGCGCCAGCAGCCAGGGGAACCAGGGGGCGCGAATTGGAAACACCATATATTTT